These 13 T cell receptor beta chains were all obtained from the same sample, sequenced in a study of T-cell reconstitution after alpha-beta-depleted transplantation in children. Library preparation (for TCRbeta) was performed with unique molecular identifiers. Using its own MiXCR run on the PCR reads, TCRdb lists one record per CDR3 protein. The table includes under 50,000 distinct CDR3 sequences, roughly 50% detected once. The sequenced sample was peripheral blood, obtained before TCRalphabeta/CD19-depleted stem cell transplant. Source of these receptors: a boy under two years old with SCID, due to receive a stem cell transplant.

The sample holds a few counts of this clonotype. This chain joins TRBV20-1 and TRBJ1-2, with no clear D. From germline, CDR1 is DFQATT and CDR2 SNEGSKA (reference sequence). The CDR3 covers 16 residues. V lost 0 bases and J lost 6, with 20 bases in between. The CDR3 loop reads CSARDLEEGDYHGYTF. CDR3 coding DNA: TGCAGTGCTAGAGATCTGGAGGAGGGTGATTACCATGGCTACACCTTC.

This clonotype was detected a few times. The CDR3 spells CAISERTNEQYF. In nucleotides, the CDR3 is TGTGCCATCAGTGAGCGGACAAACGAGCAGTACTTC. The chain links TRBV10-3 to TRBJ2-7, with D possibly being TRBD1 (5 bases). The CDR3 has 12 amino acids. From germline, CDR1 is ENHRY and CDR2 SYGVKD. The V end was cut by 2 bases, the J end by 5 bases, with 7 bases between.

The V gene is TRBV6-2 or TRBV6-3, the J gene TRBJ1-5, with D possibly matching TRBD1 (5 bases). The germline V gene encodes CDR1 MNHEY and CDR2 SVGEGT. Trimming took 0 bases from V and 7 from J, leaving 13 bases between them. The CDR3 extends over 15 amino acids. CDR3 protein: CASSYSSAGSQPQHF. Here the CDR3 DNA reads TGTGCCAGCAGTTACTCGTCCGCAGGGAGCCAGCCCCAGCATTTT.

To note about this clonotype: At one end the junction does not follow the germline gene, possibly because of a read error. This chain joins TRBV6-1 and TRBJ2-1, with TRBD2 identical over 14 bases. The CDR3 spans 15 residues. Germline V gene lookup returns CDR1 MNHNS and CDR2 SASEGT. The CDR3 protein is CASSGLAGGYNEEFF. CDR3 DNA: TGTGCCAGCAGTGGACTAGCGGGGGGGTACAATGAGGAGTTCTTC.

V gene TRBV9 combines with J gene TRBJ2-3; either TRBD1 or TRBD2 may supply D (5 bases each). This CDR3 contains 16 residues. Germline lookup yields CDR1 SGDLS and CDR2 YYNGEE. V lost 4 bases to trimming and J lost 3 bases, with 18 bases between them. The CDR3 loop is CASSPSTPGPTDTQYF. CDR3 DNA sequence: TGTGCCAGCAGCCCTAGTACTCCGGGACCGACAGATACGCAGTATTTT.

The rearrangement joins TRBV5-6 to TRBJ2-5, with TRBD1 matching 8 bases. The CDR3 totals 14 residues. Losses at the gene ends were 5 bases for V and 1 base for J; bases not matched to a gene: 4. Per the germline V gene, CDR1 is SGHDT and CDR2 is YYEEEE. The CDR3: CASRTTGAQETQYF. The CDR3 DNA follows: TGTGCCAGCAGGACGACAGGGGCCCAAGAGACCCAGTACTTC. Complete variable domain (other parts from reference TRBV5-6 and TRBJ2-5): DAGVTQSPTHLIKTRGQQVTLRCSPKSGHDTVSWYQQALGQGPQFIFQYYEEEERQRGNFPDRFSGHQFPNYSSELNVNALLLGDSALYLCASRTTGAQETQYFGPGTRLLVL.

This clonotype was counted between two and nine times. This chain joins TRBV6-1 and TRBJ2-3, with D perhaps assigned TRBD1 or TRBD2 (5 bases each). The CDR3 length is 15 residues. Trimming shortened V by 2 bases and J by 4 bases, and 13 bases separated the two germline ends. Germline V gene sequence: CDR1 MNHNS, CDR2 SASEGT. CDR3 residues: CASSEREGTADTQYF. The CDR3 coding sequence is TGTGCCAGCAGTGAAAGGGAAGGGACGGCAGATACGCAGTATTTT.

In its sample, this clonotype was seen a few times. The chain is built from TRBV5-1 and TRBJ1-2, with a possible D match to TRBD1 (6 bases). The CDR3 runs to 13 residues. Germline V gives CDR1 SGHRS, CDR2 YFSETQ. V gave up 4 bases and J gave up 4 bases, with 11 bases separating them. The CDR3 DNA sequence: TGCGCCAGCAGCCTCGACAGGACCTATGGCTACACCTTC. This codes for CASSLDRTYGYTF.

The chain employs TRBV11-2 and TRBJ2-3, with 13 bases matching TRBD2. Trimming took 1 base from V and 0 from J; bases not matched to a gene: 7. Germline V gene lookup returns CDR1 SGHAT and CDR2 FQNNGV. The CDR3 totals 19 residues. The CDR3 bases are TGTGCCAGCAGCTTAGGAACTAGCGGGGGGGCATGGAGCACAGATACGCAGTATTTT. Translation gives CASSLGTSGGAWSTDTQYF.

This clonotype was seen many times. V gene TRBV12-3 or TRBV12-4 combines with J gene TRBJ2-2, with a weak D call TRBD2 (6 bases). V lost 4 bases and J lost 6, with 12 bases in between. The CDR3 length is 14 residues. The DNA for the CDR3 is TGTGCCAGCAGTTCTCGGGGGTATCCCGGGGAGCTGTTTTTT. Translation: CASSSRGYPGELFF.

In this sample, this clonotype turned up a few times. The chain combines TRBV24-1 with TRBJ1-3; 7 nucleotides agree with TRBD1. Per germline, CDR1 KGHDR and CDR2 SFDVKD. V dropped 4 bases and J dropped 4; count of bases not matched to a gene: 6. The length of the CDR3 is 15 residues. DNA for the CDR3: TGTGCCACCAGTGACCCGACAGGGTCAGGAAACACCATATATTTT. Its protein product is CATSDPTGSGNTIYF.

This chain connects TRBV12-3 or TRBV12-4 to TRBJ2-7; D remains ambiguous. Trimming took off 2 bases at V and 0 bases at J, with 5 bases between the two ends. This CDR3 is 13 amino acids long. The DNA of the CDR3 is TGTGCCAGCAGTTTAAAAGCCTCCTACGAGCAGTACTTC. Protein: CASSLKASYEQYF.

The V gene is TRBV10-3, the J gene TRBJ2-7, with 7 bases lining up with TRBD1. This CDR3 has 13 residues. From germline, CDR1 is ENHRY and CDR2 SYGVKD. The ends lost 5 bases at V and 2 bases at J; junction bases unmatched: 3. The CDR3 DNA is TGTGCCATCAGTCCGGGACAGACCTACGAGCAGTACTTC. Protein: CAISPGQTYEQYF.